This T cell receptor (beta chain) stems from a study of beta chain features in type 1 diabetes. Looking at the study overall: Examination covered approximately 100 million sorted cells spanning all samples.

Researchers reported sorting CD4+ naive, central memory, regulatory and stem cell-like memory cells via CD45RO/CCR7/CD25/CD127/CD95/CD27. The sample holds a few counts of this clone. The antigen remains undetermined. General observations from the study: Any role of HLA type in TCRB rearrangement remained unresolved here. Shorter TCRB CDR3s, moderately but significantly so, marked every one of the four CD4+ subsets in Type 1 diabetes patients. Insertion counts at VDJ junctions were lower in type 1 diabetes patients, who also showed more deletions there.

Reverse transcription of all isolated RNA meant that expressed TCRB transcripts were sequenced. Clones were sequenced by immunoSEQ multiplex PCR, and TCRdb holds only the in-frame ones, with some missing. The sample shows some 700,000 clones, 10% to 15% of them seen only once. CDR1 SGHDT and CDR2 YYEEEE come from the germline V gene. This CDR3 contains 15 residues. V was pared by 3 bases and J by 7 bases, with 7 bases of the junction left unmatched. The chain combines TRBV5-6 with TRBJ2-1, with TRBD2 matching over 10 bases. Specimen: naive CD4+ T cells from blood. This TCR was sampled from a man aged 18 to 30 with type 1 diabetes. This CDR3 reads CASSSLAGRKNEQFF. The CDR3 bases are TGTGCCAGCAGCTCACTAGCGGGGAGGAAAAATGAGCAGTTCTTC.